This T cell receptor beta chain was sequenced during a study of cytomegalovirus exposure and HLA in healthy donors. Study observations and caveats: In all likelihood, a cluster of highly shared sequence variants was a sequencing artifact. TCR beta sequences numbering about 17,000 were associated with HLA alleles at 0.05 false discovery rate in a later analysis. The analysis excluded some indistinguishable V segments, including TRBV6-2 and TRBV6-3. Most TCR sequences showed up rarely, but some public TCRs showed up in many donors.

This PCR relied on a set of 60 Vbeta primers and 13 Jbeta primers. Some clones are missing from TCRdb's copy, which holds only in-frame ones; the method was immunoSEQ multiplex PCR. The sample includes roughly 110,000 clones, 67% of them seen just once. Note on this clone: No antigen is known for it.

Trimming removed 4 bases from V and 8 bases from J; junction bases left unmatched: 8. Germline CDR1 reads SGHNT; CDR2 reads YYREEE (reference sequence). The CDR3 is made up of 13 amino acids. This chain links TRBV5-4 with TRBJ1-2; TRBD1 matches at 7 bases. Sequencing was carried out using PBMCs. The receptor was derived from a man aged 18 to 29 in good health and CMV-seropositive. The CDR3 reads CASSPTGFGGYTF. The DNA of the CDR3 is TGTGCCAGCAGCCCGACAGGGTTTGGCGGCTACACCTTC.